These 32 T cell receptor beta chains came from one sample sequenced in a study of beta chain features in type 1 diabetes. Findings and caveats of the study: TCRB CDR3 length was moderately but significantly reduced in all four CD4+ subsets of Type 1 diabetes patients.

The whole isolated RNA underwent reverse transcription, so sequencing captured expressed TCRB transcripts. The method was immunoSEQ multiplex PCR; TCRdb's version includes in-frame clones alone and lacks a portion of them. Here the sample spans almost 350,000 clones, 9.3% being singletons. These receptors have no known antigen. Sequenced sample: central memory CD4+ T cells from blood. These receptors were taken from a man in his thirties or forties with type 1 diabetes.

This clone was found a few times. The chain joins TRBV28 to TRBJ1-5; no clear D. CDR3 length equals 12 residues. V lost 4 bases, J lost 10 bases, and 11 bases lay in between. Germline CDR1 MDHEN, CDR2 SYDVKM. In DNA form, the CDR3 reads TGTGCCAGCAGTTCTCTAACGCAACCCCAGCATTTT. It codes for CASSSLTQPQHF.

This rearrangement joins TRBV27 to TRBJ1-4, with TRBD1 as a possible D gene (5 bases). The CDR3 is 15 residues long. Germline values: CDR1 MNHEY, CDR2 SMNVEV (reference sequence). The V gene lost 3 bases and the J gene lost 1 base, with 9 bases spanning the gap. The DNA for the CDR3 is TGTGCCAGCAGTTTCTCCGGGGGAACTAATGAAAAACTGTTTTTT. This gives the protein CASSFSGGTNEKLFF.

This sequence joins TRBV5-1 and TRBJ2-1; 9 bases align to TRBD2. Trimming at V came to 4 bases and at J to 3 bases, leaving 5 bases not matched to a gene. This CDR3 has 15 residues. Germline lookup yields CDR1 SGHRS and CDR2 YFSETQ. CDR3 amino acids: CASSAGLAGYNEQFF. The CDR3 DNA is TGCGCCAGCAGCGCGGGACTAGCTGGCTACAATGAGCAGTTCTTC.

The chain links TRBV4-1 to TRBJ2-7; D remains unclear. The CDR3 loop spans 16 amino acids. Germline V gene sequence: CDR1 MGHRA, CDR2 YSYEKL. Trimming stripped 1 base from V and 4 bases from J, with 17 bases between. The CDR3 nucleotides read TGCGCCAGCAGCCAAGTTACGAAAAAGGATAGGTACGAGCAGTACTTC. Encoded protein: CASSQVTKKDRYEQYF.

The chain couples TRBV2 to TRBJ1-5; a possible D gene is TRBD1 (5 bases). Looked up from germline, CDR1 is SNHLY and CDR2 is FYNNEI. The CDR3 spans 13 residues. V was pared by 3 bases and J by 5 bases, with 8 bases between. CDR3 bases: TGTGCCAGCAGTGAGTGGGGGGATCAGCCCCAGCATTTT. Protein sequence: CASSEWGDQPQHF.

In the case of this clone: The same CDR3 can be traced to other DNA sequences in this sample. CDR3 sequence reads: CASSFFTDTQYF. Written as DNA, the CDR3 is TGTGCCAGCAGCTTCTTCACAGATACGCAGTATTTT. The rearrangement links TRBV7-2 to TRBJ2-3; D call uncertain. Per germline, CDR1 SGHTA and CDR2 FQGNSA. The CDR3 runs to 12 residues. V dropped 3 bases and J dropped 2 bases, with 3 bases sitting between them.

In its sample, this clone was seen a few times. This rearrangement joins TRBV7-2 to TRBJ1-2, with 9 bases aligning to TRBD1. Unmatched junction bases numbered 7, after V lost 6 bases and J lost 5 bases. CDR3 length: 14 amino acids. Germline CDR1 reads SGHTA; CDR2 reads FQGNSA. Here the CDR3 reads CASSTGQGYYGYTF. CDR3 DNA sequence: TGTGCCAGCAGTACTGGACAGGGGTATTATGGCTACACCTTC.

This clone was picked up a small number of times. The chain links TRBV28 to TRBJ2-7; 11 bases match TRBD1. This CDR3 comprises 15 residues. Per germline, CDR1 MDHEN and CDR2 SYDVKM. The ends lost 5 bases at V and 3 bases at J; junction bases unmatched: 6. The CDR3 loop reads CASSPSGTGGYEQYF. In nucleotides, the CDR3 is TGTGCCAGCAGTCCTTCGGGGACAGGGGGCTACGAGCAGTACTTC.

As for this clone: Other DNA sequences in the sample encode the same CDR3. The chain uses TRBV5-1 and TRBJ2-5; D not resolved. The CDR3 loop spans 11 amino acids. Germline CDR1 SGHRS, CDR2 YFSETQ. V lost 6 bases and J lost 1, with 4 bases in between. CDR3 in DNA: TGCGCCAGCACCCTCCAAGAGACCCAGTACTTC. Protein sequence: CASTLQETQYF.

The chain recombines TRBV5-1 with TRBJ1-2; no reliable D call. V lost 4 bases, J lost 3 bases, and 13 bases lay in between. Per germline, CDR1 SGHRS and CDR2 YFSETQ. This CDR3 comprises 14 residues. CDR3 bases: TGCGCCAGCAGCCCCAGCGGGGATTACTATGGCTACACCTTC. Translated, it gives CASSPSGDYYGYTF.

The chain links TRBV5-1 to TRBJ2-1; D not resolved. Germline CDR1 is SGHRS and CDR2 is YFSETQ. The CDR3 loop spans 15 amino acids. The V end was cut by 2 bases, the J end by 4 bases, with 13 bases between. The CDR3 DNA reads TGCGCCAGCAGCTTAACAGATTTAGCTTACAATGAGCAGTTCTTC. Its translation is CASSLTDLAYNEQFF. The complete variable domain, with remaining parts taken from reference TRBV5-1 and TRBJ2-1, reads KAGVTQTPRYLIKTRGQQVTLSCSPISGHRSVSWYQQTPGQGLQFLFEYFSETQRNKGNFPGRFSGRQFSNSRSEMNVSTLELGDSALYLCASSLTDLAYNEQFFGPGTRLTVL.

In its sample, this clone was seen many times. This chain connects TRBV9 to TRBJ2-1, with 8 nucleotides matching TRBD2. The CDR3 is 16 amino acids. In germline, CDR1 is SGDLS, CDR2 YYNGEE. V was pared by 4 bases and J by 9 bases, with 15 bases of the junction left unmatched. The DNA of the CDR3 is TGTGCCAGCAGCCCCCGGGGAGCGGGGGAGCGGGGTGAGCAGTTCTTC. It encodes CASSPRGAGERGEQFF. The full variable domain, with the rest looked up from reference TRBV9 and TRBJ2-1, is DSGVTQTPKHLITATGQRVTLRCSPRSGDLSVYWYQQSLDQGLQFLIQYYNGEERAKGNILERFSAQQFPDLHSELNLSSLELGDSALYFCASSPRGAGERGEQFFGPGTRLTVL.

The chain is built from TRBV9 and TRBJ1-3, with 7 bases matching TRBD1. The trim removed 3 bases at V and 6 bases at J, leaving 9 bases unmatched. Germline CDR1 and CDR2: SGDLS and YYNGEE. The CDR3 has 15 residues. CDR3 protein: CASSAREGAANTIYF. DNA of the CDR3: TGTGCCAGCAGCGCAAGGGAGGGGGCTGCAAACACCATATATTTT.

This clone was observed a handful of times. The chain has TRBV7-2 and TRBJ2-7; no reliable D call. CDR1 is SGHTA and CDR2 is FQGNSA in the germline V gene. The V and J ends lost 5 bases and 3 bases respectively, with 14 bases between them. This CDR3 has 14 amino acids. CDR3 sequence: CASSPPGVIYEQYF. The CDR3 DNA reads as TGTGCCAGCAGCCCCCCCGGCGTGATCTACGAGCAGTACTTC.

This clone has just a few counts. The chain uses TRBV7-2 and TRBJ1-6, with 9 positions matching TRBD1. J gave up 7 bases and V 2 bases, and 3 bases lay outside the gene matches. Germline V gives CDR1 SGHTA, CDR2 FQGNSA. The CDR3 is 15 amino acids. CDR3 region: CASSLLGTGNSPLHF. The CDR3 bases are TGTGCCAGCAGCTTACTGGGGACAGGGAATTCACCCCTCCACTTT. The complete variable domain, with remaining parts taken from reference TRBV7-2 and TRBJ1-6, reads GAGVSQSPSNKVTEKGKDVELRCDPISGHTALYWYRQSLGQGLEFLIYFQGNSAPDKSGLPSDRFSAERTGGSVSTLTIQRTQQEDSAVYLCASSLLGTGNSPLHFGNGTRLTVT.

The rearrangement links TRBV18 to TRBJ1-1; 7 bases match TRBD1. V was clipped by 3 bases and J by 8 bases; unmatched bases: 3. The CDR3 sequence is 12 residues long. The germline V gene encodes CDR1 KGHSH and CDR2 LQKENI. CDR3 amino acids: CASSPPTGEAFF. CDR3 nucleotide sequence: TGTGCCAGCTCACCCCCGACAGGGGAAGCTTTCTTT.

In its sample, this clone was seen many times. The chain uses TRBV4-3 and TRBJ2-1; 9 bases line up with TRBD1. In germline, CDR1 is LGHNA, CDR2 YSLEER. The CDR3 runs 15 residues. V lost 4 bases to trimming and J lost 5 bases; unmatched junction nucleotides: 6. In DNA, the CDR3 is TGCGCCAGCAGCCTCCCGGGACAGGGCAACAATGAGCAGTTCTTC. Protein sequence: CASSLPGQGNNEQFF.

This clone turned up a few times. CDR3 in amino acids: CASSPDGNTGELFF. The DNA of the CDR3 is TGTGCCAGCAGCCCTGACGGGAACACCGGGGAGCTGTTTTTT. The V and J genes are TRBV9 and TRBJ2-2, with D unresolved. V was clipped by 4 bases and J by 1 base, with 8 bases between them. The CDR3 sequence is 14 residues long. From germline, CDR1 is SGDLS and CDR2 YYNGEE.

In this sample, this clone turned up a few times. Other DNA sequences in the same sample also yield this CDR3. The V call is TRBV5-6, the J call TRBJ1-2; D gene uncertain. The CDR3 consists of 13 residues. Trimming cost V 4 bases and J 2 bases, with 9 bases left between them. Germline assignment: CDR1 SGHDT and CDR2 YYEEEE. CDR3 nucleotides: TGTGCCAGCAGCCTCGAAAGAAACTATGGCTACACCTTC. Amino acids: CASSLERNYGYTF.

The chain carries TRBV7-2 and TRBJ2-7; D gene uncertain. This CDR3 has 14 amino acids. The V and J ends lost 2 bases and 2 bases respectively, with 10 bases between them. Germline CDR1 SGHTA, CDR2 FQGNSA. The CDR3 sequence is CASSLSWRTYEQYF. The CDR3 coding sequence is TGTGCCAGCAGCTTAAGTTGGAGAACCTACGAGCAGTACTTC.

This clone has just a few counts. The chain combines TRBV6-6 with TRBJ2-5; TRBD2 might be the D (5 bases). Germline values: CDR1 MNHNY, CDR2 SVGAGI (reference sequence). The CDR3 runs 14 residues. Trimming left V 4 bases short and J 5 bases short, with 14 bases between. CDR3 region: CASSSTRKAETQYF. The CDR3 DNA follows: TGTGCCAGCAGTTCCACTAGAAAGGCGGAGACCCAGTACTTC.

This rearrangement joins TRBV28 to TRBJ2-7; tentative D call: TRBD2 (5 bases). The V gene's germline CDR1 is MDHEN and CDR2 SYDVKM. V was shortened by 6 bases and J by 7 bases, with 19 bases between the two germline ends. The CDR3 covers 14 residues. The CDR3 sequence is CASSPDTGKVEQYF. The CDR3 DNA reads TGTGCCAGCAGCCCTGACACGGGGAAGGTAGAGCAGTACTTC.

The rearrangement links TRBV4-3 to TRBJ2-1; no clear D. The ends were cut back, 1 base at V and 8 bases at J, with 12 bases in the middle. This CDR3 is 14 amino acids long. Germline loops: CDR1 LGHNA, CDR2 YSLEER. The CDR3 region has the DNA TGCGCCAGCAGCCAAGGGGTCGCCAGCGATGAGCAGTTCTTC. Amino acid sequence: CASSQGVASDEQFF.

A few counts support this clone. The V gene is TRBV7-6, the J gene TRBJ2-5, with D possibly TRBD1 on 7 matching bases. The CDR3 has 16 amino acids. With 0 bases removed from V and 1 base from J, the gap between germline ends came to 12 bases. CDR1 SGHVS and CDR2 FNYEAQ come from the germline V gene. Here the CDR3 reads CASSLARQGGQETQYF. CDR3 in DNA: TGTGCCAGCAGCTTAGCGCGACAGGGAGGCCAAGAGACCCAGTACTTC.

In this sample, this clone turned up a few times. CDR3 DNA: TGTGCCAGCAGATTGGGCGGAGAAGGGGCTTTCTTT. Its translation: CASRLGGEGAFF. The V call is TRBV28, the J call TRBJ1-1; D gene uncertain. The CDR3 has 12 residues. CDR1 MDHEN and CDR2 SYDVKM come from the germline V gene. V lost 6 bases and J lost 11, with 16 bases in between.

As for this clone: This sample also contains other DNA sequences that code for the same CDR3. The CDR3 coding sequence is TGTGCCAGCAGTTCGGGACAGGGTGGGAACACTGAAGCTTTCTTT. As protein: CASSSGQGGNTEAFF. V gene TRBV6-5 combines with J gene TRBJ1-1, with 9 bases fitting TRBD1. The J segment lost 1 base and the V segment lost 4 bases, leaving 4 bases of the junction unmatched. Germline V gene data show CDR1 as MNHEY and CDR2 as SVGAGI. The CDR3 length is 15 residues.

This clone came up a few times. The chain combines TRBV4-1 with TRBJ2-7, with D possibly TRBD2 on 6 matching bases. This CDR3 has 11 residues. Germline V gene lookup returns CDR1 MGHRA and CDR2 YSYEKL. V dropped 3 bases and J dropped 7 bases, with 7 bases sitting between them. This CDR3 is CASSHGSEQYF. As DNA, the CDR3 is TGCGCCAGCAGCCACGGGAGTGAGCAGTACTTC.

This clone was detected only a few times. The identical CDR3 is also encoded by other nucleotide sequences in the sample. The rearrangement uses TRBV7-2 and TRBJ1-5; D remains ambiguous. Trimming left V 0 bases short and J 5 bases short, with 5 bases between. The CDR3 contains 13 residues. Germline values: CDR1 SGHTA, CDR2 FQGNSA. Written as DNA, the CDR3 is TGTGCCAGCAGCTTAGCCCAAGATCAGCCCCAGCATTTT. Protein sequence: CASSLAQDQPQHF.

Comments on this clone: The same CDR3 also results from other DNA sequences found in this sample. V is TRBV7-9 and J is TRBJ2-1; 7 positions match TRBD1. The CDR3 loop spans 15 amino acids. Germline values: CDR1 SEHNR, CDR2 FQNEAQ (reference sequence). V gave up 3 bases and J gave up 6 bases; unmatched junction bases: 8. CDR3 in amino acids: CASSLGQGVGNEQFF. The CDR3, as DNA: TGTGCCAGCAGCTTGGGCCAGGGGGTAGGCAATGAGCAGTTCTTC.

This chain links TRBV7-2 with TRBJ2-5, with D perhaps given as TRBD1 or TRBD2 (5 bases each). Germline-derived CDR1 and CDR2 are SGHTA and FQGNSA. The CDR3 is 15 amino acids. V lost 0 bases to trimming and J lost 5 bases, with 13 bases between them. The CDR3 nucleotides are TGTGCCAGCAGCTTAGCGGTCGGGGCGGGTGAGACCCAGTACTTC. Translated: CASSLAVGAGETQYF.

This clone came up a few times. The V call is TRBV10-2, the J call TRBJ2-7, with D perhaps TRBD2 (6 bases). The CDR3 has 14 amino acids. Germline CDR1 reads WSHSY; CDR2 reads SAAADI. V was clipped by 4 bases and J by 6 bases, with 16 bases between them. The CDR3 nucleotides read TGCGCCAGCAGTGGGGGGACGGGACTGGGCGAGCAGTACTTC. It translates to CASSGGTGLGEQYF.

J is TRBJ1-5 and V is TRBV30; 7 positions match TRBD1. The trim removed 5 bases at V and 0 bases at J, leaving 4 bases unmatched. CDR3 length equals 14 residues. From germline, CDR1 is GTSNPN and CDR2 SVGIG (reference sequence). The CDR3 region has the DNA TGTGCCTGGGCACAGGGGCATAGCAATCAGCCCCAGCATTTT. It codes for CAWAQGHSNQPQHF.